Presented here are 29 T cell receptor beta chains from one specimen sequenced in a study of blood T cell repertoires in COVID-19 (dated by TCRdb to 2018 to 2020). Library preparation was by the immunoSEQ multiplex PCR assay. Held by TCRdb, this immuneACCESS table contains in-frame sequences only and omits some clones. Under half of the omission traces to an unresolved V gene where checked; the cause of the rest is unknown. In all, the sample holds around 250,000 clones, and approximately 84% of those were seen once. About 14% of the sample is taken by the ten largest. The source material was PBMCs or T cells enriched from blood (not recorded which). Receptors were obtained from a man aged 18 to 29 who had recovered from COVID-19.

This clone was seen only a few times. Other nucleotide sequences from this sample produce the same CDR3. The rearrangement links TRBV2 to TRBJ1-1, with 7 bases that match TRBD1. V gave up 4 bases and J gave up 2 bases; unmatched junction bases: 1. Germline CDR1 and CDR2: SNHLY and FYNNEI. This CDR3 is built from 13 residues. The CDR3: CASSGQGNTEAFF. The DNA for the CDR3 is TGTGCCAGCAGTGGACAGGGTAACACTGAAGCTTTCTTT.

This chain uses TRBV4-1 with TRBJ2-1; D possibly corresponds to TRBD2 (6 bases). The ends were cut back, 0 bases at V and 0 bases at J, with 9 bases in the middle. Germline CDR1 MGHRA, CDR2 YSYEKL. CDR3 length: 16 residues. The CDR3 coding sequence is TGCGCCAGCAGCCAAGACCGGGGGAGCTCCTACAATGAGCAGTTCTTC. As protein: CASSQDRGSSYNEQFF.

The chain employs TRBV6-5 and TRBJ2-7; TRBD1 is a possible D gene (6 bases). CDR1 is MNHEY and CDR2 is SVGAGI in the germline V gene. The ends were cut back, 8 bases at V and 1 base at J, with 15 bases in the middle. This CDR3 contains 14 residues. CDR3 residues: CASSPTGTSYEQYF. The CDR3 coding sequence is TGTGCCAGCTCGCCTACCGGGACATCCTACGAGCAGTACTTC.

The V call is TRBV29-1, the J call TRBJ1-1; 7 bases match TRBD1. The germline V gene has CDR1 SQVTM and CDR2 ANQGSEA. After removal of 6 bases from V and 2 bases from J, the junction contained 6 bases not matched to a gene. The CDR3 runs to 13 residues. CDR3 sequence (DNA): TGCAGCGTACCGGGACAGTTAAACACTGAAGCTTTCTTT. Protein: CSVPGQLNTEAFF.

The V and J genes are TRBV5-4 and TRBJ2-1, with D possibly matching TRBD1 (6 bases). CDR1 and CDR2 from the germline V gene are SGHNT and YYREEE (reference sequence). The CDR3 sequence is 14 residues long. V lost 0 bases and J lost 7, with 11 bases in between. In nucleotides, the CDR3 is TGTGCCAGCAGCTTGGCCGGCCAGGGGAATGAGCAGTTCTTC. Translated, it gives CASSLAGQGNEQFF.

This chain uses TRBV15 with TRBJ2-7; 10 nucleotides align to TRBD2. CDR3 length: 15 residues. The germline gives CDR1 LNHNV, CDR2 YYDKDF (reference sequence). J lost 2 bases, V lost 3 bases, and 4 bases had no gene match. The CDR3 nucleotides read TGTGCCACCAGCAGCCCTCTAGCGGGGGCCTACGAGCAGTACTTC. Amino acid sequence: CATSSPLAGAYEQYF.

This clone was detected a few times. The rearrangement joins TRBV5-1 to TRBJ1-2; 7 bases are a match to TRBD1. The germline gives CDR1 SGHRS, CDR2 YFSETQ. There are 13 residues in the CDR3. V dropped 4 bases and J dropped 6; count of bases not matched to a gene: 6. The CDR3: CASSKGTVDGYTF. In DNA, the CDR3 is TGCGCCAGCAGCAAAGGGACAGTCGATGGCTACACCTTC. Full variable domain (outside the CDR3, taken from reference TRBV5-1 and TRBJ1-2): KAGVTQTPRYLIKTRGQQVTLSCSPISGHRSVSWYQQTPGQGLQFLFEYFSETQRNKGNFPGRFSGRQFSNSRSEMNVSTLELGDSALYLCASSKGTVDGYTFGSGTRLTVV.

The chain employs TRBV19 and TRBJ1-5, with D possibly matching TRBD1 (5 bases). Germline values: CDR1 LNHDA, CDR2 SQIVND (reference sequence). V gave up 6 bases and J gave up 2 bases, with 14 bases separating them. The CDR3 runs to 15 residues. The CDR3 loop is CASSDSGSGNQPQHF. The CDR3 DNA is TGTGCCAGTAGCGACAGTGGTTCCGGCAATCAGCCCCAGCATTTT.

This rearrangement joins TRBV5-3 to TRBJ1-5; 8 bases map to TRBD1. TRBV5-3 is an ORF, and what it does is uncertain. The V segment lost 7 bases and the J segment 7 bases; nucleotides outside the gene matches: 13. The CDR3 contains 15 residues. The CDR3 region is CARAQQTDRDQPQHF. The CDR3 nucleotides are TGTGCCAGAGCTCAACAAACGGACAGGGACCAGCCCCAGCATTTT.

This chain links TRBV12-5 with TRBJ2-3; 9 bases fit TRBD2. The CDR3 has 15 amino acids. CDR1 LGHNT and CDR2 FRNRAP come from the germline V gene. V gave up 6 bases and J gave up 4 bases; unmatched junction bases: 8. The CDR3 sequence: CASGPGLARADTQYF. The CDR3 DNA follows: TGTGCTAGTGGACCGGGACTAGCAAGAGCAGATACGCAGTATTTT.

The chain carries TRBV7-9 and TRBJ1-6, with TRBD1 as a possible D gene (6 bases). From germline, CDR1 is SEHNR and CDR2 FQNEAQ (reference sequence). With 5 bases removed from V and 8 bases from J, the gap between germline ends came to 13 bases. The CDR3 totals 14 residues. The CDR3 spells CASSPGVLDSPLHF. The DNA of the CDR3 is TGTGCCAGCAGCCCAGGGGTTCTAGATTCACCCCTCCACTTT.

The V and J genes are TRBV18 and TRBJ2-4, with TRBD2 matching over 8 bases. The trim removed 6 bases at V and 0 bases at J, leaving 19 bases unmatched. Germline CDR1 is KGHSH and CDR2 is LQKENI. The CDR3 is 20 amino acids. The CDR3 coding sequence is TGTGCCAGCTCTCGCCTTCGGAAAGCGGGAGAGGGGCTAGCCAAAAACATTCAGTACTTC. Its protein is CASSRLRKAGEGLAKNIQYF.

The chain combines TRBV3-1 (or the pseudogene TRBV3-2) with TRBJ2-1; the D gene is possibly TRBD2 (7 bases). The V end was cut by 4 bases, the J end by 9 bases, with 19 bases between. Looked up from germline, CDR1 is LGHDT and CDR2 is YNNKEL (reference sequence). The CDR3 is 15 amino acids. CDR3: CASSPFGEGGGEQFF. The CDR3 region has the DNA TGTGCCAGCAGCCCGTTCGGGGAAGGGGGGGGTGAGCAGTTCTTC.

The V and J genes are TRBV5-5 and TRBJ2-1; TRBD2 aligns across 8 bases. The junction had 14 bases not matched to a gene; V was cut back by 4 bases and J by 8 bases. Per germline, CDR1 SGHKS and CDR2 YYEKEE (reference sequence). CDR3 length: 16 amino acids. The CDR3 DNA reads as TGTGCCAGCAGCCTCTATAGCGGGGACTTCGGGGATGAGCAGTTCTTC. This encodes CASSLYSGDFGDEQFF.

This clone appeared a few times. The chain has TRBV3-1 (or the pseudogene TRBV3-2) and TRBJ2-7, with D perhaps matching TRBD1 (6 bases). V gave up 4 bases and J gave up 2 bases, with 12 bases separating them. The germline CDR1 and CDR2 sequences are LGHDT and YNNKEL (reference sequence). The length of the CDR3 is 14 residues. The CDR3 DNA reads TGTGCCAGCAGCCCATTCAGGGGAACCTACGAGCAGTACTTC. It specifies CASSPFRGTYEQYF.

This chain joins TRBV7-8 and TRBJ1-2; perhaps TRBD1 as D (5 bases). V was shortened by 0 bases and J by 4 bases, with 15 bases between the two germline ends. In germline, CDR1 is SGHVS, CDR2 FQNEAQ. CDR3 length equals 16 residues. For the CDR3, the DNA is TGTGCCAGCAGCTTAGCGCTTTCATCGACAGCCTATGGCTACACCTTC. It encodes CASSLALSSTAYGYTF.

The gene calls are TRBV5-6 and TRBJ1-1, with a weak D call TRBD1 (6 bases). V shed 1 base and J shed 2 bases, with 9 bases lying between them. There are 14 residues in the CDR3. The V gene's germline CDR1 is SGHDT and CDR2 YYEEEE. The CDR3 DNA is TGTGCCAGCAGCTTGATCAGGGGAAACACTGAAGCTTTCTTT. Translating gives CASSLIRGNTEAFF. Full variable domain (remainder filled in from reference TRBV5-6 and TRBJ1-1): DAGVTQSPTHLIKTRGQQVTLRCSPKSGHDTVSWYQQALGQGPQFIFQYYEEEERQRGNFPDRFSGHQFPNYSSELNVNALLLGDSALYLCASSLIRGNTEAFFGQGTRLTVV.

The chain links TRBV6-5 to TRBJ1-4, with 8 bases identical to TRBD1. Germline values: CDR1 MNHEY, CDR2 SVGAGI. This CDR3 is built from 14 residues. V lost 6 bases and J lost 7; bases outside the gene matches: 7. The CDR3 protein is CASSLDRGIEKLFF. CDR3 bases: TGTGCCAGCAGCCTCGACAGGGGAATTGAAAAACTGTTTTTT.

The table lists this clone with a count of one. This chain joins TRBV2 and TRBJ1-2; 8 bases match TRBD1. The length of the CDR3 is 15 residues. CDR1 is SNHLY, CDR2 FYNNEI, per germline. Trimming cost V 6 bases and J 4 bases; bases outside gene matches: 10. The CDR3 DNA follows: TGTGCCAGCAGCAGGGGGGCAGGGGGCTTCTATGGCTACACCTTC. Its translation: CASSRGAGGFYGYTF.

The chain employs TRBV2 and TRBJ1-6, with TRBD1 as a possible D gene (5 bases). The germline gives CDR1 SNHLY, CDR2 FYNNEI. The CDR3 length is 14 residues. V lost 9 bases, J lost 7 bases, and 16 bases lay in between. CDR3 in DNA: TGTGCCAGATCAGGGAGGCAGACGAATTCACCCCTCCACTTT. It is translated as CARSGRQTNSPLHF. Complete variable domain (other parts from reference TRBV2 and TRBJ1-6): EPEVTQTPSHQVTQMGQEVILRCVPISNHLYFYWYRQILGQKVEFLVSFYNNEISEKSEIFDDQFSVERPDGSNFTLKIRSTKLEDSAMYFCARSGRQTNSPLHFGNGTRLTVT.

This rearrangement joins TRBV27 to TRBJ2-7, with TRBD1 matching over 7 bases. Per germline, CDR1 MNHEY and CDR2 SMNVEV (reference sequence). This CDR3 comprises 15 residues. After removal of 3 bases from V and 0 bases from J, the junction contained 5 bases not matched to a gene. The CDR3 DNA is TGTGCCAGCAGTTTCAGGACAGGCGGCTCCTACGAGCAGTACTTC. Its translation: CASSFRTGGSYEQYF.

The V gene is TRBV25-1, the J gene TRBJ2-7; TRBD1 matches 9 bases. Unmatched junction bases numbered 5, after V lost 8 bases and J lost 3 bases. The CDR3 has 13 amino acids. Germline V gene data show CDR1 as MGHDK and CDR2 as SYGVNS. Written as DNA, the CDR3 is TGTGCCAGCGGGGGGACAGGGCTCTACGAGCAGTACTTC. Translation gives CASGGTGLYEQYF.

This clone was detected many times. The chain couples TRBV6-1 to TRBJ1-5; TRBD1 agrees at 7 bases. The CDR3 loop spans 14 amino acids. Per the germline V gene, CDR1 is MNHNS and CDR2 is SASEGT. V lost 3 bases, J lost 9 bases, and 8 bases stayed unmatched. CDR3 DNA sequence: TGTGCCAGCAGTGATAAACGACAGGGCTGGCCCCAGCATTTT. Its translation is CASSDKRQGWPQHF.

This sequence joins TRBV4-1 and TRBJ2-3, with TRBD2 matching over 8 bases. V dropped 0 bases and J dropped 3; count of bases not matched to a gene: 8. The CDR3 is 17 residues long. Germline V gives CDR1 MGHRA, CDR2 YSYEKL. This CDR3 reads CASSQDYSVAGTDTQYF. The CDR3 DNA is TGCGCCAGCAGCCAAGATTATTCGGTAGCGGGAACAGATACGCAGTATTTT.

The J gene is TRBJ2-1, the V gene TRBV7-4; 8 positions match TRBD2. With 6 bases clipped from V and 4 bases from J, the junction kept 8 bases outside the gene matches. This CDR3 region has 15 residues. Germline CDR1 reads SGHVT; CDR2 reads SQSDAQ. The CDR3 sequence is CASSFRLAFYNEQFF. The CDR3 DNA reads as TGTGCCAGCAGTTTCAGACTAGCGTTTTACAATGAGCAGTTCTTC.

V is TRBV30 and J is TRBJ1-2; D ambiguous. Trimming cost V 3 bases and J 5 bases, with 10 bases left between them. Per germline, CDR1 GTSNPN and CDR2 SVGIG (reference sequence). The CDR3 consists of 12 residues. The CDR3 reads CAWRGDSYGYTF. The CDR3 DNA is TGTGCCTGGAGGGGAGATAGTTATGGCTACACCTTC.

The V gene is TRBV18, the J gene TRBJ1-2, with 7 bases that match TRBD1. The V gene end was trimmed by 5 bases and the J gene end by 3 bases; junction bases not matched to a gene: 9. Per the germline V gene, CDR1 is KGHSH and CDR2 is LQKENI. The CDR3 runs 15 residues. The CDR3 coding sequence is TGTGCCAGCTCAGTGACAGGGAGTGGTGACTATGGCTACACCTTC. It is translated as CASSVTGSGDYGYTF.

This clone was picked up many times. One end of the junction does not line up with germline, which may come from a read error. The same CDR3 arises from other DNA sequences in this sample as well. The rearrangement joins TRBV7-9 to TRBJ1-6, with D possibly matching TRBD1 (5 bases). Germline lookup yields CDR1 SEHNR and CDR2 FQNEAQ (reference sequence). This CDR3 has 17 residues. The CDR3: CATSTHDRGGVNSPLHF. In DNA form, the CDR3 reads TGTGCCACCAGCACCCACGACCGGGGGGGAGTAAATTCACCCCTCCACTTT.

The J gene is TRBJ1-1, the V gene TRBV21-1; the table's D call of TRBD1 was not tested on the DNA. TRBV21-1 is shown as a pseudogene. The CDR3 is made up of 15 amino acids. This CDR3 reads CASSVHRGGSTEAFF. The CDR3 DNA follows: TGTGCCAGCAGCGTACACAGGGGCGGAAGCACTGAAGCTTTCTTT.